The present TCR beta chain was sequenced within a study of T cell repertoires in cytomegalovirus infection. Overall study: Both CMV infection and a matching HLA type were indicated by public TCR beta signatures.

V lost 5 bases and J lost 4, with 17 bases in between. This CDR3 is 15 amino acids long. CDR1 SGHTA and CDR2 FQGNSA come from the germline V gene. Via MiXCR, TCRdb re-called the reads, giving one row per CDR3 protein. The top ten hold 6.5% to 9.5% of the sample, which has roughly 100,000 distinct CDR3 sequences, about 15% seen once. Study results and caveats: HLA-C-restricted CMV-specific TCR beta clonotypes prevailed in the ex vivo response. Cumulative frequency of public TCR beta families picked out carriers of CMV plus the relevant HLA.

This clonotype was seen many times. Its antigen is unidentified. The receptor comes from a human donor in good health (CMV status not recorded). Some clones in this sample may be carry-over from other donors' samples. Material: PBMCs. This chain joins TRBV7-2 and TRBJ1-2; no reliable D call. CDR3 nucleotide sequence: TGTGCCAGCAGCCCCCGACGGTCATGGGTCTATGGCTACACCTTC. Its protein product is CASSPRRSWVYGYTF.